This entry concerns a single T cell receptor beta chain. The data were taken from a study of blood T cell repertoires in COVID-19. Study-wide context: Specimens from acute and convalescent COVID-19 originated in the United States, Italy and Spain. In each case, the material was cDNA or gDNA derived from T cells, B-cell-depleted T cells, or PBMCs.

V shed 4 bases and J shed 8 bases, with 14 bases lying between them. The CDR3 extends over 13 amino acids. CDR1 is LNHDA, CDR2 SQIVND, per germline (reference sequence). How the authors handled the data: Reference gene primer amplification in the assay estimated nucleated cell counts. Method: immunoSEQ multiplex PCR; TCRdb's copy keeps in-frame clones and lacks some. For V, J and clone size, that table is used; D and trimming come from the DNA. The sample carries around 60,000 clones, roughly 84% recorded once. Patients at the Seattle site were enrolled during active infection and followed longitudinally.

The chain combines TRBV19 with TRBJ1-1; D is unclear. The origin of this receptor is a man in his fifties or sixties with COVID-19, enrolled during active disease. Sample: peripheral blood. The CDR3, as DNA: TGTGCCAGTAGTAGGTTGGCCGCCACGGAAGCTTTCTTT. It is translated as CASSRLAATEAFF.